A single sample is the source of the 19 T cell receptor beta chains below, sequenced in a study of T cells in Graves' hyperthyroidism and ophthalmopathy. There were TCR beta CDR3 regions amplified from RNA transcripts. HTBI primers were employed in a first-round RT-PCR of the TCR CDR3. TCRdb re-derived calls from the multiplex PCR reads in MiXCR, one entry per CDR3 protein. Among about 380,000 distinct CDR3 sequences, under 20% were seen once, and the ten largest hold about 38%. Sequenced input: blood. The receptors here all came from a man aged 18 to 30 with Graves' ophthalmopathy.

The chain carries TRBV12-3 or TRBV12-4 and TRBJ1-3; no reliable D call. Trimming cost V 6 bases and J 3 bases, with 18 bases left between them. CDR3 length equals 16 residues. Here the CDR3 reads CASSPLGDSFGNTIYF. In DNA form, the CDR3 reads TGTGCCAGCAGCCCCCTAGGTGATTCGTTTGGAAACACCATATATTTT.

This clonotype was seen just once. The chain combines TRBV4-1 with TRBJ1-4; D gene ambiguous. The CDR3 has 13 residues. Germline V gene lookup returns CDR1 MGHRA and CDR2 YSYEKL. V was trimmed by 0 bases and J by 8 bases, leaving 7 bases between them. CDR3 DNA: TGCGCCAGCAGCCAAGATGTTACCGAAAAACTGTTTTTT. As protein: CASSQDVTEKLFF.

In this sample, this clonotype turned up many times. This chain joins TRBV5-1 and TRBJ2-7; a possible D gene is TRBD1 (6 bases). The V gene's germline CDR1 is SGHRS and CDR2 YFSETQ. The CDR3 is made up of 12 amino acids. The V end lost 0 bases, the J end lost 6 bases, and 7 bases lay between the germline ends. The CDR3 sequence is CASSLDRAEQYF. The CDR3 DNA is TGCGCCAGCAGCTTGGACAGGGCCGAGCAGTACTTC.

This clonotype was seen many times. The rearrangement links TRBV2 to TRBJ2-2; TRBD2 matches at 7 bases. Germline CDR1 is SNHLY and CDR2 is FYNNEI. V was pared by 4 bases and J by 0 bases, with 8 bases of the junction left unmatched. The CDR3 length is 17 residues. The CDR3 here is CASSAQGLTANTGELFF. CDR3 sequence (DNA): TGTGCCAGCAGTGCGCAGGGACTAACCGCGAACACCGGGGAGCTGTTTTTT. The variable domain in full, with the rest retrieved from reference TRBV2 and TRBJ2-2, is EPEVTQTPSHQVTQMGQEVILRCVPISNHLYFYWYRQILGQKVEFLVSFYNNEISEKSEIFDDQFSVERPDGSNFTLKIRSTKLEDSAMYFCASSAQGLTANTGELFFGEGSRLTVL.

The chain carries TRBV7-3 and TRBJ2-1, with TRBD2 identical over 13 bases. V was pared by 2 bases and J by 0 bases, with 1 base of the junction left unmatched. CDR3 length: 17 residues. Germline V gene sequence: CDR1 SGHTA, CDR2 FQGTGA. CDR3 coding DNA: TGTGCCAGCAGCTTAGGACTAGCGGGGGACTCCTACAATGAGCAGTTCTTC. This sequence encodes CASSLGLAGDSYNEQFF. The full variable domain, with the rest looked up from reference TRBV7-3 and TRBJ2-1, is GAGVSQTPSNKVTEKGKYVELRCDPISGHTALYWYRQSLGQGPEFLIYFQGTGAADDSGLPNDRFFAVRPEGSVSTLKIQRTERGDSAVYLCASSLGLAGDSYNEQFFGPGTRLTVL.

The chain joins TRBV7-9 to TRBJ2-5; D gene ambiguous. The ends were cut back, 5 bases at V and 4 bases at J, with 8 bases in the middle. This CDR3 has 12 amino acids. Per the germline V gene, CDR1 is SEHNR and CDR2 is FQNEAQ (reference sequence). CDR3 coding DNA: TGTGCCAGCAGCCCCCGCGCAGAGACCCAGTACTTC. Its translation is CASSPRAETQYF.

This clonotype was counted many times. J is TRBJ2-1 and V is TRBV10-3; 8 bases are a match to TRBD2. CDR3 size: 13 residues. J was trimmed by 6 bases and V by 8 bases; bases with no gene match: 6. The germline V gene has CDR1 ENHRY and CDR2 SYGVKD. The CDR3 region is CAIVAGSFNEQFF. The DNA for the CDR3 is TGTGCCATCGTAGCGGGGAGCTTCAATGAGCAGTTCTTC.

This clonotype occurred a few times. The CDR3 region has the DNA TGTGCCAGCACCAACTCGGCGGGCTCCCAAGCTTTCTTT. As protein: CASTNSAGSQAFF. The J gene is TRBJ1-1, the V gene TRBV6-1, with D uncertain. The ends were cut back, 7 bases at V and 9 bases at J, with 18 bases in the middle. This CDR3 spans 13 amino acids. Germline CDR1 is MNHNS and CDR2 is SASEGT.

This clonotype has just a few counts. The genes are TRBV15 and TRBJ1-5, with 7 bases aligning to TRBD1. J gave up 9 bases and V 0 bases, and 14 bases lay outside the gene matches. The germline gives CDR1 LNHNV, CDR2 YYDKDF (reference sequence). The CDR3 runs to 17 residues. CDR3 sequence (DNA): TGTGCCACCAGCAGAGATTTCAGGAGACAGGGAGTGGGGCCCCAGCATTTT. Translation: CATSRDFRRQGVGPQHF.

This clonotype appeared many times. This rearrangement joins TRBV2 to TRBJ2-5, with 7 bases fitting TRBD2. The CDR3 contains 15 residues. V shed 10 bases, J shed 0 bases, and the junction held 11 bases outside the gene matches. In germline, CDR1 is SNHLY, CDR2 FYNNEI. The CDR3, as DNA: TGTGCCATCGTCTCGGTTCGGGGGGACCAAGAGACCCAGTACTTC. Its translation is CAIVSVRGDQETQYF.

The chain has TRBV15 and TRBJ1-2, with 8 bases identical to TRBD1. There are 13 residues in the CDR3. With 5 bases clipped from V and 9 bases from J, the junction kept 8 bases outside the gene matches. Germline assignment: CDR1 LNHNV and CDR2 YYDKDF (reference sequence). This chain's CDR3 is CATSPDRGARYTF. CDR3 nucleotide sequence: TGTGCCACCAGCCCAGACAGGGGCGCCCGCTACACCTTC. The whole variable domain, filled in from reference TRBV15 and TRBJ1-2, reads DAMVIQNPRYQVTQFGKPVTLSCSQTLNHNVMYWYQQKSSQAPKLLFHYYDKDFNNEADTPDNFQSRRPNTSFCFLDIRSPGLGDTAMYLCATSPDRGARYTFGSGTRLTVV.

This clonotype occurred many times. The chain carries TRBV12-3 or TRBV12-4 and TRBJ2-2; D gene uncertain. V gave up 7 bases and J gave up 6 bases, with 6 bases separating them. The CDR3 consists of 11 residues. This chain's CDR3 is CASIRAGELFF. In nucleotides, the CDR3 is TGTGCCAGCATAAGGGCCGGGGAGCTGTTTTTT.

This clonotype was seen a handful of times. The chain joins TRBV28 to TRBJ1-2; a possible D gene is TRBD1 (5 bases). Per germline, CDR1 MDHEN and CDR2 SYDVKM. Trimming left V 2 bases short and J 5 bases short, with 15 bases between. The CDR3 has 15 amino acids. CDR3 sequence: CASSLPMAGTYGYTF. CDR3 DNA sequence: TGTGCCAGCAGTTTACCGATGGCAGGGACTTATGGCTACACCTTC.

The CDR3 DNA is TGCAGCGTTGAGGCTCTACAGGGCTACTATGGCTACACCTTC. Its protein product is CSVEALQGYYGYTF. The V and J genes are TRBV29-1 and TRBJ1-2, with D perhaps TRBD1 (6 bases). V shed 3 bases and J shed 3 bases, with 14 bases lying between them. Germline V gives CDR1 SQVTM, CDR2 ANQGSEA. The CDR3 is made up of 14 amino acids.

This clonotype was counted at least ten times. The genes are TRBV18 and TRBJ1-1; D ambiguous. Germline CDR1 reads KGHSH; CDR2 reads LQKENI. This CDR3 region has 14 residues. V was cut by 0 bases and J by 1 base, with 6 bases left in between. CDR3 DNA sequence: TGTGCCAGCTCACCACCTTCGGGGAACACTGAAGCTTTCTTT. Translated: CASSPPSGNTEAFF.

This clonotype was detected many times. V and J are TRBV2 and TRBJ1-1, with 8 positions matching TRBD1. The trim removed 6 bases at V and 4 bases at J, leaving 4 bases unmatched. The CDR3 spans 13 residues. Germline assignment: CDR1 SNHLY and CDR2 FYNNEI. The DNA for the CDR3 is TGTGCCAGCAGGACAGGGGCGGGCACTGAAGCTTTCTTT. This gives the protein CASRTGAGTEAFF.

This clonotype was counted many times. The V gene is TRBV7-9, the J gene TRBJ1-2; possibly TRBD1 for D (6 bases). Trimming took 3 bases from V and 5 from J, leaving 10 bases between them. The length of the CDR3 is 13 residues. Germline V gives CDR1 SEHNR, CDR2 FQNEAQ (reference sequence). The CDR3, as DNA: TGTGCCAGCAGCTTGGCAGGGGAGTATGGCTACACCTTC. It encodes CASSLAGEYGYTF.

This clonotype was observed at least ten times. The rearrangement links TRBV11-2 to TRBJ1-1; no firm D call. This CDR3 region has 12 residues. Trimming cost V 5 bases and J 5 bases, with 9 bases left between them. From germline, CDR1 is SGHAT and CDR2 FQNNGV. CDR3 loop: CASSPGWTEAFF. CDR3 DNA: TGTGCCAGCAGCCCGGGATGGACTGAAGCTTTCTTT.

The rearrangement joins TRBV7-9 to TRBJ2-5; no definite D call. V lost 5 bases to trimming and J lost 8 bases, with 9 bases between them. This CDR3 is 11 amino acids long. The germline V gene encodes CDR1 SEHNR and CDR2 FQNEAQ (reference sequence). The CDR3 loop reads CASSPAFTQYF. CDR3 sequence (DNA): TGTGCCAGCAGCCCGGCCTTTACCCAGTACTTC.